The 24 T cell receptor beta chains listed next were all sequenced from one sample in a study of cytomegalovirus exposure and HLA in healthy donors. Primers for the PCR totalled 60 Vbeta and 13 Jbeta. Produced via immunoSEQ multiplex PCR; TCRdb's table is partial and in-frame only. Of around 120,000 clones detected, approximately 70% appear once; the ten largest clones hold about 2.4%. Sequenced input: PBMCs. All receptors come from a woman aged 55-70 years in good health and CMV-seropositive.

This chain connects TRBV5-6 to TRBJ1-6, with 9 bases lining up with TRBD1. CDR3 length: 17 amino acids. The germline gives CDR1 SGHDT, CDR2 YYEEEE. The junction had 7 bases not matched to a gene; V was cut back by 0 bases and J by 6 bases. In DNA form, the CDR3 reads TGTGCCAGCAGCTTGGAACAGGGGGCGCTTTTTAATTCACCCCTCCACTTT. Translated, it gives CASSLEQGALFNSPLHF.

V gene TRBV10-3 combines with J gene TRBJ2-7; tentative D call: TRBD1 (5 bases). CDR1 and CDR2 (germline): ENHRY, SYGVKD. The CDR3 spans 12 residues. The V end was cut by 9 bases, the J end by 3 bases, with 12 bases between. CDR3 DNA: TGTGCCATAACGACAGACCTCTACGAGCAGTACTTC. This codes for CAITTDLYEQYF.

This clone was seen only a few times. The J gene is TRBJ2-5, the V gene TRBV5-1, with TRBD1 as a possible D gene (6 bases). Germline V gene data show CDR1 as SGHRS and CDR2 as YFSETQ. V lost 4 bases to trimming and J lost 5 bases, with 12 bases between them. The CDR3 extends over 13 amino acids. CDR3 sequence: CASSAQGGETQYF. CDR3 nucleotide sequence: TGCGCCAGCAGCGCACAGGGCGGGGAGACCCAGTACTTC.

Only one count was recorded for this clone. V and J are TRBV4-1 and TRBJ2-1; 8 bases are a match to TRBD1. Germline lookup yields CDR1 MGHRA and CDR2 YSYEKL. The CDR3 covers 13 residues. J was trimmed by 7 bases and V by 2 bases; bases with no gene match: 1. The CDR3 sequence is CASSQWTGNEQFF. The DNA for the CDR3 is TGCGCCAGCAGCCAATGGACAGGGAATGAGCAGTTCTTC.

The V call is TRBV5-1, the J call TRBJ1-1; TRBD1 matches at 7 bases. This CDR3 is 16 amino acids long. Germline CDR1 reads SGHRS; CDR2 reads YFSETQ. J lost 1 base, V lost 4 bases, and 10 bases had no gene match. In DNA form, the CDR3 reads TGCGCCAGCAGCCATACAGGGGTCACGGGGAACACTGAAGCTTTCTTT. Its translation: CASSHTGVTGNTEAFF.

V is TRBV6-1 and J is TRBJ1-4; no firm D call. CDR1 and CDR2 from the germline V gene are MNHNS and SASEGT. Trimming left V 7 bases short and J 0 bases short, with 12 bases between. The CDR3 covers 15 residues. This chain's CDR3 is CASTSYRATNEKLFF. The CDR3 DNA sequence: TGTGCCAGCACCTCATATCGGGCAACTAATGAAAAACTGTTTTTT.

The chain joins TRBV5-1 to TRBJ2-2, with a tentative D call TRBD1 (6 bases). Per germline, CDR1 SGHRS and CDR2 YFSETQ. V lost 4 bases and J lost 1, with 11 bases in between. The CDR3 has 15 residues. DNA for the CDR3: TGCGCCAGCAGCACCCAGACAGGGAACACCGGGGAGCTGTTTTTT. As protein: CASSTQTGNTGELFF.

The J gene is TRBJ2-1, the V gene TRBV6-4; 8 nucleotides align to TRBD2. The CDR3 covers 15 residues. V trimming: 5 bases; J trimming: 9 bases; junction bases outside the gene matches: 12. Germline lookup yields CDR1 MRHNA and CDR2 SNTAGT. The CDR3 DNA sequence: TGTGCCAGCAGTAATAGCGGGGCCGCGAGAATTGAGCAGTTCTTC. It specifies CASSNSGAARIEQFF.

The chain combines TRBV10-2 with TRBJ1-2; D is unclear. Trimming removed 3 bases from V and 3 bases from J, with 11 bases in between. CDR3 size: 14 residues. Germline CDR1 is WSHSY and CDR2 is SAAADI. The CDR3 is CASSDGRNDYGYTF. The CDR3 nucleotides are TGCGCCAGCAGTGATGGCAGAAACGACTATGGCTACACCTTC.

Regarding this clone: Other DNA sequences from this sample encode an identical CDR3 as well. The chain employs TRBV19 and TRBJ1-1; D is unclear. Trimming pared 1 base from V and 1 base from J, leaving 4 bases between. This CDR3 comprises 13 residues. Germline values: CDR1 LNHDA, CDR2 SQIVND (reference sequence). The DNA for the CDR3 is TGTGCCAGTAGTATAGGGCAGAACACTGAAGCTTTCTTT. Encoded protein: CASSIGQNTEAFF. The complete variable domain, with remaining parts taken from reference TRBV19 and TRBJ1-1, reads DGGITQSPKYLFRKEGQNVTLSCEQNLNHDAMYWYRQDPGQGLRLIYYSQIVNDFQKGDIAEGYSVSREKKESFPLTVTSAQKNPTAFYLCASSIGQNTEAFFGQGTRLTVV.

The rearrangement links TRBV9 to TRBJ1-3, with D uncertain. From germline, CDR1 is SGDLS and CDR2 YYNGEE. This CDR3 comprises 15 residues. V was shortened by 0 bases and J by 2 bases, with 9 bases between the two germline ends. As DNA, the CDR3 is TGTGCCAGCAGCGTAGAGGGAGACGCTGGAAACACCATATATTTT. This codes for CASSVEGDAGNTIYF.

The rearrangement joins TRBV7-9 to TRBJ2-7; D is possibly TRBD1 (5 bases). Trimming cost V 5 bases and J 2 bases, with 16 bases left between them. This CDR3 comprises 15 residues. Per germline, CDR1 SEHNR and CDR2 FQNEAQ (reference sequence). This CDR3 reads CASSQGSGKAYEQYF. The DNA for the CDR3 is TGTGCCAGCAGCCAAGGCTCAGGGAAAGCCTACGAGCAGTACTTC.

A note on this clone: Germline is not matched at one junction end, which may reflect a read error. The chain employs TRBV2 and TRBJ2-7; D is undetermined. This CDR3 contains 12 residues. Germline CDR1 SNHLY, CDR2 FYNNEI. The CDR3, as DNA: TGTGCCGGTTGCCTCGAGTCCTCCGAGCAGTACTTC. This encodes CAGCLESSEQYF.

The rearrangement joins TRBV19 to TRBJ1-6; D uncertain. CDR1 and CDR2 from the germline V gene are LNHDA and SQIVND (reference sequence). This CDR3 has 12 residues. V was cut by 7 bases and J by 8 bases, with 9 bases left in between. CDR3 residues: CASKHPDSPLHF. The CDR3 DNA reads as TGTGCCAGTAAACACCCCGATTCACCCCTCCACTTT.

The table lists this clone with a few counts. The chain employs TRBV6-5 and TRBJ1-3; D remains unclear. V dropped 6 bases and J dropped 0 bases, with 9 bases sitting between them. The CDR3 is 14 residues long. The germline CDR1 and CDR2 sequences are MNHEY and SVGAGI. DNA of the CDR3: TGTGCCAGCAGGTCGGGGTTCTCTGGAAACACCATATATTTT. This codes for CASRSGFSGNTIYF.

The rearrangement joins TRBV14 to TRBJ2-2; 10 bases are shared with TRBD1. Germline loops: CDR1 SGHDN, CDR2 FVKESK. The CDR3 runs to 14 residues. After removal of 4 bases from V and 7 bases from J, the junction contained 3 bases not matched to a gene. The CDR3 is CASSRGQGYGELFF. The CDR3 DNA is TGTGCCAGCAGCCGGGGACAGGGGTACGGGGAGCTGTTTTTT.

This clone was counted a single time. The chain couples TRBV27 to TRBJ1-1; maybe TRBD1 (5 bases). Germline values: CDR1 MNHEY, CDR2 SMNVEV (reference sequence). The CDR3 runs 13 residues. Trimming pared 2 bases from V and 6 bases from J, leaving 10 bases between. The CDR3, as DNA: TGTGCCAGCAGTTTACGCAGGGTATCTGAAGCTTTCTTT. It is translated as CASSLRRVSEAFF.

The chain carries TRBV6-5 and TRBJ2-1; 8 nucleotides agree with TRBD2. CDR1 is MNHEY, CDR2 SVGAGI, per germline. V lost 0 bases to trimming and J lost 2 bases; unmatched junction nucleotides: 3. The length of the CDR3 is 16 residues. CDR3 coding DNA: TGTGCCAGCAGTTACTCACCCGGGGGGGCCTACAATGAGCAGTTCTTC. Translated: CASSYSPGGAYNEQFF.

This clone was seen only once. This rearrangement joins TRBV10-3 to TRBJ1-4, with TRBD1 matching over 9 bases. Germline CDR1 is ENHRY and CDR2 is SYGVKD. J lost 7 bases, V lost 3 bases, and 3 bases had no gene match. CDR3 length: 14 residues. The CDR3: CAISDTTGGEKLFF. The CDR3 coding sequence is TGTGCCATCAGTGATACGACAGGGGGTGAAAAACTGTTTTTT.

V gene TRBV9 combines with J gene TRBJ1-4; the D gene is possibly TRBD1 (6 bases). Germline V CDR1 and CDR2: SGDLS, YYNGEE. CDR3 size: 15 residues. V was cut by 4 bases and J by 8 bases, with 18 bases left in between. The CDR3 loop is CASSPRTGQGEKLFF. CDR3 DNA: TGTGCCAGCAGCCCCCGGACGGGTCAGGGGGAAAAACTGTTTTTT.

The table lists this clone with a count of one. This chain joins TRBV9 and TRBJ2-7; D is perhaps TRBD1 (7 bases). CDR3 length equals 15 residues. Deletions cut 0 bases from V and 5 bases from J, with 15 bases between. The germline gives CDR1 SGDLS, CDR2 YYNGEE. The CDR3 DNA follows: TGTGCCAGCAGCGTAGGCCCAGGGGGGAGGAACGAGCAGTACTTC. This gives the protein CASSVGPGGRNEQYF.

The CDR3 sequence: CASSPKPAGDRSNLNTEAFF. DNA for the CDR3: TGTGCCAGCAGCCCAAAACCGGCAGGGGACAGAAGCAACTTGAACACTGAAGCTTTCTTT. The chain links TRBV9 to TRBJ1-1; 7 nucleotides match TRBD1. This CDR3 has 20 residues. With V trimmed by 4 bases and J by 0 bases, 21 bases remained unmatched. In germline, CDR1 is SGDLS, CDR2 YYNGEE.

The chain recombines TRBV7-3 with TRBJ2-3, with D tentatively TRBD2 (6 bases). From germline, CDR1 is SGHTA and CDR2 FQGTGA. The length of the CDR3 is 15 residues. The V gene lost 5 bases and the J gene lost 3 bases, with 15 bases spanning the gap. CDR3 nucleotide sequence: TGTGCCAGCAGCCCCGGAGGGCAGCGTACAGATACGCAGTATTTT. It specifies CASSPGGQRTDTQYF.

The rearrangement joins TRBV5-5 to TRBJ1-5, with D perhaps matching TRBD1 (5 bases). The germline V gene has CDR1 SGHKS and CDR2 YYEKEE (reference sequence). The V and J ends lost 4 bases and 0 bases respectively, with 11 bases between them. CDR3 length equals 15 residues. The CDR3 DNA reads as TGTGCCAGCAGCCCCAGACAGTATAGCAATCAGCCCCAGCATTTT. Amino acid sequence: CASSPRQYSNQPQHF. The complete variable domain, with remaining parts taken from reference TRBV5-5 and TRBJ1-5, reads DAGVTQSPTHLIKTRGQQVTLRCSPISGHKSVSWYQQVLGQGPQFIFQYYEKEERGRGNFPDRFSARQFPNYSSELNVNALLLGDSALYLCASSPRQYSNQPQHFGDGTRLSIL.